The table lists the clone carrying this TCR beta chain with a count of one. Its target is unknown. The record originates from a study of early T cells in non-severe SARS-CoV-2 infection. Study-wide results and caveats: VDJdb matching favored anti-spike CD8 responses, missing private and CD4 specificities.

V gave up 0 bases and J gave up 4 bases; unmatched junction bases: 7. Germline V gene lookup returns CDR1 MGHRA and CDR2 YSYEKL. This CDR3 is 16 amino acids long. Individual cDNA molecules received unique molecular identifiers during library preparation. Using its own MiXCR run on the 5' RACE reads, TCRdb lists one record per CDR3 protein. The table has roughly 90,000 distinct CDR3 sequences, roughly 15% seen once. The sequence derives from an adult who was a healthcare worker with PCR-confirmed SARS-CoV-2 infection or an uninfected control (not recorded which). The sequencing sample was made of whole blood. The chain combines TRBV4-1 with TRBJ2-3, with 7 bases identical to TRBD1. CDR3 loop: CASSQDQGGGADTQYF. Here the CDR3 DNA reads TGCGCCAGCAGCCAAGATCAAGGGGGCGGTGCAGATACGCAGTATTTT.